Listed below are T cell receptor beta chains from one sample, sequenced in a study of CD8 T cells in Susac syndrome. MiXCR, applied by TCRdb to the immunoSEQ multiplex PCR reads, yields one record per CDR3 protein. The repertoire holds around 130,000 distinct CDR3 sequences, with 85% to 95% as singletons. The sample consisted of CD8+ T cells from PBMCs. The source is a human donor with Susac syndrome. Each CDR3 is given with its conserved first and last residue. D genes are given only for firm matches. Clone size, where shown, is once, few, many, or a class for clones that have expanded.

clone size,J gene,D gene,V gene,CDR3 DNA,CDR3 protein
-,TRBJ2-3,-,TRBV19,TGTGCCAGTAGTATTTTGCCAGATACGCAGTATTTT,CASSILPDTQYF
-,TRBJ2-1,-,TRBV3-1,TGTGCCAGCAGCCCCTCCTTATACAATGAGCAGTTCTTC,CASSPSLYNEQFF
-,TRBJ2-1,-,TRBV5-1,TGCGCCAGCAGCTTGGACGGAAGCTCCTACAATGAGCAGTTCTTC,CASSLDGSSYNEQFF
-,TRBJ2-7,-,TRBV7-6,TGTGCCAGCAGCCTAACCACCGTCGTGGACGAGCAGTACTTC,CASSLTTVVDEQYF
-,TRBJ2-1,TRBD1,TRBV7-3,TGTGCCAGCAGCTTAACGAGAGGGGGCGATGAGCAGTTCTTC,CASSLTRGGDEQFF
once,TRBJ1-1,TRBD1,TRBV7-3,TGTGCCAGCAGCTCCCTAGGAAGGGGGCACACTGAAGCTTTCTTT,CASSSLGRGHTEAFF
-,TRBJ1-4,TRBD1,TRBV29-1,TGCAGCGTTGAAGTTACCGGGACAGGGGGTGGTGAAAAACTGTTTTTT,CSVEVTGTGGGEKLFF
-,TRBJ1-5,TRBD1,TRBV4-1,TGCGCCAGCAGCCAAGATCTGGGACAGGACAATCAGCCCCAGCATTTT,CASSQDLGQDNQPQHF
-,TRBJ2-7,TRBD1,TRBV27,TGTGCCAGCACCTGGGACAGGGGGGATCACATCACCTACGAGCAGTACTTC,CASTWDRGDHITYEQYF
-,TRBJ2-7,-,TRBV20-1,TGCAGTGCTAGAGATCCCTCGAGACTAGGGAACGAGCAGTACTTC,CSARDPSRLGNEQYF
-,TRBJ1-5,-,TRBV6-5,TGTGCCAGCAGTATCCGGGGAGGTCATCAGCCCCAGCATTTT,CASSIRGGHQPQHF
-,TRBJ2-2,-,TRBV7-9,TGTGCCAGCAGCTTTGGGGAGGGGGAGCTGTTTTTT,CASSFGEGELFF
-,TRBJ2-4,-,TRBV7-9,TGTGCCAGCAGCTTAGCTGGGGGAACGGAAAACATTCAGTACTTC,CASSLAGGTENIQYF
-,TRBJ1-2,-,TRBV29-1,TGCAGCGTTCCCCGGCCAGCCAACTATGGCTACACCTTC,CSVPRPANYGYTF
-,TRBJ2-1,TRBD2,TRBV19,TGTGCCAGTAGTATAGATGCGGGGGGTTACAATGAGCAGTTCTTC,CASSIDAGGYNEQFF
-,TRBJ1-5,-,TRBV2,TGTGCCAGCGGAGGGGACACCGTCAATCAGCCCCAGCATTTT,CASGGDTVNQPQHF
-,TRBJ2-3,-,TRBV4-1,TGCGCCAGCAGCCAAGAGGTGCCAGATACGCAGTATTTT,CASSQEVPDTQYF
-,TRBJ2-1,-,TRBV20-1,TGCAGTGCCCCACCCGCTTGGGATGAGCAGTTCTTC,CSAPPAWDEQFF
-,TRBJ2-3,TRBD1,TRBV7-9,TGTGCCAGCAGCACCGGGACAGCCTCTGGTAGCACAGATACGCAGTATTTT,CASSTGTASGSTDTQYF
-,TRBJ2-3,-,TRBV7-6,TGTGCCAGCACTGGAGGCTCAGATACGCAGTATTTT,CASTGGSDTQYF
-,TRBJ2-7,TRBD1,TRBV29-1,TGCAGCGTTATGGGACAGACCTACGAGCAGTACTTC,CSVMGQTYEQYF
-,TRBJ1-2,TRBD1,TRBV3-1,TGTGCCAGCAGTCCGACAGGGTCAGTCGGCTACACCTTC,CASSPTGSVGYTF